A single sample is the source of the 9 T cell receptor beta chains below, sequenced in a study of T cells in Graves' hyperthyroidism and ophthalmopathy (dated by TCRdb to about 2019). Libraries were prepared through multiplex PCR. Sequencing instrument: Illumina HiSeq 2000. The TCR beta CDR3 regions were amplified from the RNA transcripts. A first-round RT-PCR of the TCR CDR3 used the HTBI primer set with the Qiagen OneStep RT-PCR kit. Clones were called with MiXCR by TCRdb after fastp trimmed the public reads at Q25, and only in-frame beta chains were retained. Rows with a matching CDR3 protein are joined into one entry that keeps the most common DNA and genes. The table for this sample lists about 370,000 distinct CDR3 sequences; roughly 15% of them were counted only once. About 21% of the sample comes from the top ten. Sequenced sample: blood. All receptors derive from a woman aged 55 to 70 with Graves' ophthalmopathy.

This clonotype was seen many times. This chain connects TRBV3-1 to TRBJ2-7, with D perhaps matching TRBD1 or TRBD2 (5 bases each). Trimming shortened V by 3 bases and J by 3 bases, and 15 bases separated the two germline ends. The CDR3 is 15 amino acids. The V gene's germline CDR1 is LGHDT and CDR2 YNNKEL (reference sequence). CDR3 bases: TGTGCCAGCAGCCAGGGGCTTACAAGCGGCTACGAGCAGTACTTC. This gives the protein CASSQGLTSGYEQYF.

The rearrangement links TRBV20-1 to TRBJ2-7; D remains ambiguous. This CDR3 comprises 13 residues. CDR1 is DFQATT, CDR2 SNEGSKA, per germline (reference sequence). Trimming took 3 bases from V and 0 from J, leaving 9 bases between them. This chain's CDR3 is CSASYGSSYEQYF. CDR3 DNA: TGCAGTGCTAGCTACGGGTCCTCCTACGAGCAGTACTTC.

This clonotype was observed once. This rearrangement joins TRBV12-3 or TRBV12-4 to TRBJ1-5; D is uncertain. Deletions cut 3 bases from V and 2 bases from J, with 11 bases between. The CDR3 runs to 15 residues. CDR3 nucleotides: TGTGCCAGCAGTTTCTTCCAGGTTGGCAATCAGCCCCAGCATTTT. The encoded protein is CASSFFQVGNQPQHF.

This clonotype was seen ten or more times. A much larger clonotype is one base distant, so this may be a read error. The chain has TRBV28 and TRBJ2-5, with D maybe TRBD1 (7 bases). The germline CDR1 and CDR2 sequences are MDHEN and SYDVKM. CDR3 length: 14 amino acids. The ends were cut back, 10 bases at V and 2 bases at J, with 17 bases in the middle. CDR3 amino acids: CATNRQGGQETQYF. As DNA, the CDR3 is TGTGCCACCAATAGGCAGGGGGGACAAGAGACCCAGTACTTC.

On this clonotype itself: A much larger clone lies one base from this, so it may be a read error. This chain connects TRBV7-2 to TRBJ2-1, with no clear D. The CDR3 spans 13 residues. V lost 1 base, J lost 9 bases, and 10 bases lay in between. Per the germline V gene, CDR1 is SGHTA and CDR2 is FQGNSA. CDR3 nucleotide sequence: TGTGCCAGCAGCTTAGAACGGGCGGTTGAGCAGTTCTTC. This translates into CASSLERAVEQFF.

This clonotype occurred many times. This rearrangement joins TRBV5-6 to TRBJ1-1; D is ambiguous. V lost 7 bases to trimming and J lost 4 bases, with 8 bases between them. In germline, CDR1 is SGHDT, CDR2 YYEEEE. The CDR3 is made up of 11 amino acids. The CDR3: CASRLGTEAFF. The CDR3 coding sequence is TGTGCCAGCCGGCTAGGCACTGAAGCTTTCTTT.

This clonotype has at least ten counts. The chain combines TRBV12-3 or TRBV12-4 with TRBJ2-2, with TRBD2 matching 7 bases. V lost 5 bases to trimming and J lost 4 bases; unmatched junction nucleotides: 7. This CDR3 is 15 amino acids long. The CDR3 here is CASSPSAGSTGELFF. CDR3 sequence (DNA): TGTGCCAGCAGTCCATCAGCGGGGAGCACCGGGGAGCTGTTTTTT.

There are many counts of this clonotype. CDR3 region: CASSLLLGGTDTQYF. CDR3 bases: TGTGCCAGCAGCTTATTACTAGGGGGCACAGATACGCAGTATTTT. The gene calls are TRBV7-2 and TRBJ2-3; D possibly matches TRBD1 or TRBD2 (5 bases each). This CDR3 has 15 residues. V was cut by 2 bases and J by 1 base, with 10 bases left in between. Germline loops: CDR1 SGHTA, CDR2 FQGNSA.

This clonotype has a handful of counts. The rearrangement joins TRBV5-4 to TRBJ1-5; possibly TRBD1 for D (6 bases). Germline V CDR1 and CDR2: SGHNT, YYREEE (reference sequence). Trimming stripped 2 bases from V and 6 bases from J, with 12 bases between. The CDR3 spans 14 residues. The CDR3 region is CASSFGGGGQPQHF. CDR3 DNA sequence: TGTGCCAGCAGCTTTGGGGGGGGCGGTCAGCCCCAGCATTTT.